The 7 T cell receptor beta chains below were found in one sample sequenced in a study of blood T cells in healthy people across ages. Next came a second PCR, run for about 7 to 12 cycles, which used a sample-barcoded 5' primer along with a J-beta primer mix. TCRdb re-analysed the 5' RACE reads in MiXCR, keeping a single row per CDR3 protein. The repertoire includes some 670,000 distinct CDR3 sequences, under 65% of them detected once, and roughly 13% sits in the top ten. Source material: blood. These receptors were obtained from a woman older than 75 in good health.

This clonotype was recorded at least ten times. V is TRBV5-1 and J is TRBJ2-3; 8 positions match TRBD2. J gave up 1 base and V 3 bases, and 13 bases lay outside the gene matches. The length of the CDR3 is 18 residues. Germline CDR1 is SGHRS and CDR2 is YFSETQ. The CDR3: CASSYTSGAGGGTDTQYF. As DNA, the CDR3 is TGCGCCAGCAGCTACACTAGCGGAGCCGGGGGGGGCACAGATACGCAGTATTTT.

In DNA form, the CDR3 reads TGTGCCAGCAGTCCCGGGTCTAGCGGACAAAATGAGCAGTTCTTC. Translating gives CASSPGSSGQNEQFF. This chain links TRBV7-3 with TRBJ2-1; 7 nucleotides align to TRBD2. V shed 6 bases, J shed 7 bases, and the junction held 12 bases outside the gene matches. Germline V gives CDR1 SGHTA, CDR2 FQGTGA. The CDR3 length is 15 residues.

The genes are TRBV28 and TRBJ1-2; TRBD1 is a possible D gene (5 bases). CDR3 length: 16 residues. V was clipped by 6 bases and J by 0 bases, with 17 bases between them. Germline V lookup: CDR1 MDHEN, CDR2 SYDVKM. CDR3 DNA: TGTGCCAGCAGGGGAGTGGGGGGGGATTCTAACTATGGCTACACCTTC. Its protein is CASRGVGGDSNYGYTF.

The chain combines TRBV27 with TRBJ1-1, with D tentatively TRBD1 (5 bases). Germline CDR1 is MNHEY and CDR2 is SMNVEV (reference sequence). The V end was cut by 7 bases, the J end by 1 base, with 16 bases between. The CDR3 loop spans 15 amino acids. The CDR3 protein is CASNRQGRGNTEAFF. CDR3 bases: TGTGCCAGCAACCGTCAGGGACGGGGGAACACTGAAGCTTTCTTT.

V is TRBV29-1 and J is TRBJ1-2; D gene uncertain. V lost 4 bases and J 3 bases, leaving 18 bases between the germline ends. Germline CDR1 and CDR2: SQVTM and ANQGSEA. CDR3 length equals 15 residues. The CDR3 bases are TGCAGCGTTGCCGGAGGGAACTCCTGGGACTATGGCTACACCTTC. As protein: CSVAGGNSWDYGYTF.

This clonotype was recorded a few times. Possible read error: a much larger clone is one base away. The chain recombines TRBV15 with TRBJ2-1; the match to TRBD2 covers 11 bases. The DNA end lines up better with TRBJ2-7; the J call may be wrong. CDR1 LNHNV and CDR2 YYDKDF come from the germline V gene (reference sequence). This CDR3 region has 16 residues. The CDR3 loop is CATSRETGLAVNEQYF. Here the CDR3 DNA reads TGTGCCACCAGCAGAGAGACGGGACTAGCGGTTAATGAGCAGTACTTC.

V is TRBV7-2 and J is TRBJ2-7; 7 bases agree with TRBD2. V was pared by 1 base and J by 2 bases, with 5 bases of the junction left unmatched. The CDR3 loop spans 15 amino acids. Germline V gene lookup returns CDR1 SGHTA and CDR2 FQGNSA. The CDR3 loop reads CASSLDGTNPYEQYF. The CDR3, as DNA: TGTGCCAGCAGCTTAGACGGGACTAACCCCTACGAGCAGTACTTC.